The clone carrying this T cell receptor (beta chain) has just a few counts. The data belong to a study of blood T cell repertoires in COVID-19. Study-wide context: Samples came from the United States, Italy and Spain, spanning acute and convalescent COVID-19. PBMCs, B-cell-depleted T cells, or T cells were the source of the cDNA or gDNA that made up the material.

Sequencing used immunoSEQ multiplex PCR; TCRdb keeps in-frame clones, though not all of them. This table holds 140,000 to 150,000 clones, about four fifths found once. Germline V gives CDR1 LNHDA, CDR2 SQIVND (reference sequence). Trimming took off 7 bases at V and 1 base at J, with 11 bases between the two ends. CDR3 length: 14 residues. What was sequenced was peripheral blood. The TCR was taken from a man aged 70-80 years who had recovered from COVID-19. The V call is TRBV19, the J call TRBJ1-3, with D possibly being TRBD1 (5 bases). CDR3 region: CASKMGGSGNTIYF. DNA of the CDR3: TGTGCCAGTAAGATGGGGGGGTCTGGAAACACCATATATTTT.